The 29 T cell receptor beta chains reported below all come from one sample, sequenced in a study of blood T cell repertoires in COVID-19. Assay used: immunoSEQ multiplex PCR; TCRdb lists only in-frame clones, some missing. The sample has approximately 6,000 clones, approximately 87% seen once. The sequencing sample was made of peripheral blood. These receptors were obtained from a human donor in a cohort sampled during active COVID-19.

The chain has TRBV6-5 and TRBJ1-6; possibly TRBD1 for D (6 bases). This CDR3 has 15 amino acids. Germline CDR1 and CDR2: MNHEY and SVGAGI. Trimming removed 0 bases from V and 13 bases from J, with 16 bases in between. The CDR3 here is CASSYSQGRFPPLHF. CDR3 in DNA: TGTGCCAGCAGTTACTCCCAGGGGCGCTTCCCGCCCCTCCACTTT.

This chain joins TRBV11-2 and TRBJ2-5; 10 bases align to TRBD2. V lost 2 bases, J lost 5 bases, and 5 bases stayed unmatched. The CDR3 loop spans 15 amino acids. The V gene's germline CDR1 is SGHAT and CDR2 FQNNGV. The CDR3 coding sequence is TGTGCCAGCAGCTTATTTACTAGCGGGGTGGAGACCCAGTACTTC. This translates into CASSLFTSGVETQYF.

The CDR3 spells CASTSSLAGGETQYF. For the CDR3, the DNA is TGTGCCAGCACCTCAAGTCTCGCGGGGGGTGAGACCCAGTACTTC. This chain joins TRBV2 and TRBJ2-5; 8 bases are shared with TRBD2. Germline loops: CDR1 SNHLY, CDR2 FYNNEI. The CDR3 runs to 15 residues. Trimming at V came to 7 bases and at J to 5 bases, leaving 12 bases not matched to a gene.

This clone turned up a few times. The chain uses TRBV2 and TRBJ2-3; maybe TRBD1 (6 bases). From germline, CDR1 is SNHLY and CDR2 FYNNEI. This CDR3 is 16 amino acids long. V gave up 4 bases and J gave up 3 bases, with 17 bases separating them. The chain's CDR3 is CASSARQVMRTDTQYF. The CDR3 nucleotides are TGTGCCAGCAGTGCGAGACAGGTCATGAGGACAGATACGCAGTATTTT.

Written as DNA, the CDR3 is TGTGCCAGCAGCCCGACTAGCGGCCAAGAGACCCAGTACTTC. This sequence encodes CASSPTSGQETQYF. This chain uses TRBV5-4 with TRBJ2-5; 9 nucleotides line up with TRBD2. The CDR3 loop spans 14 amino acids. J was trimmed by 1 base and V by 4 bases; bases with no gene match: 2. Germline V gene data show CDR1 as SGHNT and CDR2 as YYREEE (reference sequence).

The V gene is TRBV12-3 or TRBV12-4, the J gene TRBJ1-1; D remains ambiguous. This CDR3 has 12 residues. Trimming cost V 5 bases and J 4 bases, with 8 bases left between them. The chain's CDR3 is CASSQTVTEAFF. CDR3 DNA sequence: TGTGCCAGCAGTCAAACAGTCACTGAAGCTTTCTTT.

This sequence joins TRBV18 and TRBJ1-2; D is uncertain. Germline V gene sequence: CDR1 KGHSH, CDR2 LQKENI. Between the trimmed V and J ends, which lost 3 bases and 0 bases, there was a span of 14 bases. This CDR3 has 16 residues. Here the CDR3 reads CASSPVLNSANYGYTF. Here the CDR3 DNA reads TGTGCCAGCTCACCGGTGCTTAACTCGGCTAACTATGGCTACACCTTC. Variable domain in full (rest from reference TRBV18 and TRBJ1-2): NAGVMQNPRHLVRRRGQEARLRCSPMKGHSHVYWYRQLPEEGLKFMVYLQKENIIDESGMPKERFSAEFPKEGPSILRIQQVVRGDSAAYFCASSPVLNSANYGYTFGSGTRLTVV.

V is TRBV5-4 and J is TRBJ1-1, with D maybe TRBD1 (5 bases). CDR3 length equals 13 residues. The V gene's germline CDR1 is SGHNT and CDR2 YYREEE (reference sequence). V lost 2 bases to trimming and J lost 6 bases, with 11 bases between them. CDR3 region: CASSFGRGAEAFF. DNA for the CDR3: TGTGCCAGCAGCTTTGGTAGGGGCGCTGAAGCTTTCTTT.

This clone was seen a single time. The rearrangement links TRBV2 to TRBJ1-1, with D possibly being TRBD1 (5 bases). This CDR3 contains 12 residues. V was clipped by 7 bases and J by 4 bases, with 10 bases between them. Germline V gene sequence: CDR1 SNHLY, CDR2 FYNNEI. The CDR3 spells CASKWGGTEAFF. Written as DNA, the CDR3 is TGTGCCAGCAAGTGGGGGGGCACTGAAGCTTTCTTT. The whole variable domain, remainder taken from reference TRBV2 and TRBJ1-1, is EPEVTQTPSHQVTQMGQEVILRCVPISNHLYFYWYRQILGQKVEFLVSFYNNEISEKSEIFDDQFSVERPDGSNFTLKIRSTKLEDSAMYFCASKWGGTEAFFGQGTRLTVV.

The chain employs TRBV5-1 and TRBJ2-5; 10 nucleotides line up with TRBD1. CDR1 and CDR2 from the germline V gene are SGHRS and YFSETQ. This CDR3 has 13 residues. After removal of 7 bases from V and 5 bases from J, the junction contained 5 bases not matched to a gene. The DNA of the CDR3 is TGCGCCAGCGGGACAGGGGTAGGGGAGACCCAGTACTTC. The encoded protein is CASGTGVGETQYF.

This chain joins TRBV11-2 and TRBJ2-2; D might be TRBD1 (5 bases). V shed 3 bases and J shed 5 bases, with 16 bases lying between them. CDR3 length: 16 residues. CDR1 SGHAT and CDR2 FQNNGV come from the germline V gene. DNA of the CDR3: TGTGCCAGCAGCTTGAGAGCTGACAGTTCTACCGGGGAGCTGTTTTTT. Translation gives CASSLRADSSTGELFF.

This chain connects TRBV29-1 to TRBJ2-7; 7 bases match TRBD2. The CDR3 has 14 amino acids. Looked up from germline, CDR1 is SQVTM and CDR2 is ANQGSEA. Trimming at V came to 5 bases and at J to 2 bases, leaving 9 bases not matched to a gene. CDR3 residues: CSVQSGGSPYEQYF. In DNA, the CDR3 is TGCAGCGTTCAGTCCGGGGGGTCCCCCTACGAGCAGTACTTC.

CDR3 amino acids: CASMGPGQRFSYGYTF. In nucleotides, the CDR3 is TGTGCCAGTATGGGCCCGGGACAGCGATTCTCCTATGGCTACACCTTC. The genes are TRBV19 and TRBJ1-2; 7 nucleotides line up with TRBD1. Germline-derived CDR1 and CDR2 are LNHDA and SQIVND (reference sequence). The ends lost 7 bases at V and 4 bases at J; junction bases unmatched: 15. The CDR3 spans 16 residues.

The V and J genes are TRBV6-2 or TRBV6-3 and TRBJ2-1; TRBD2 is a possible D gene (7 bases). The germline CDR1 and CDR2 sequences are MNHEY and SVGEGT. The CDR3 totals 18 residues. V was shortened by 4 bases and J by 4 bases, with 23 bases between the two germline ends. The CDR3 bases are TGTGCCAGCAGTTGGCGGGGGCCACTCTCCTTAATTTACAATGAGCAGTTCTTC. Protein product: CASSWRGPLSLIYNEQFF.

The chain couples TRBV5-5 to TRBJ2-1, with D perhaps matching TRBD1 (6 bases). The V gene's germline CDR1 is SGHKS and CDR2 YYEKEE (reference sequence). This CDR3 is built from 14 residues. V gave up 4 bases and J gave up 5 bases, with 13 bases separating them. The CDR3: CASSTWTEHNEQFF. The CDR3 region has the DNA TGTGCCAGCAGCACATGGACAGAGCACAATGAGCAGTTCTTC.

This clone was seen a few times. J is TRBJ2-1 and V is TRBV27; 9 bases fit TRBD2. Germline values: CDR1 MNHEY, CDR2 SMNVEV (reference sequence). V lost 2 bases and J lost 4; bases outside the gene matches: 3. The CDR3 is 15 residues long. In DNA form, the CDR3 reads TGTGCCAGCAGTTTAGTCCTAGCGGGGTACAATGAGCAGTTCTTC. It is translated as CASSLVLAGYNEQFF.

V is TRBV7-6 and J is TRBJ2-7, with 9 bases matching TRBD1. V gave up 0 bases and J gave up 6 bases; unmatched junction bases: 9. The CDR3 totals 16 residues. The germline CDR1 and CDR2 sequences are SGHVS and FNYEAQ. The CDR3 here is CASSLAARDRAGEQYF. DNA of the CDR3: TGTGCCAGCAGCTTAGCGGCCCGGGACAGGGCGGGCGAGCAGTACTTC.

V and J are TRBV5-6 and TRBJ2-1; TRBD1 matches at 9 bases. The CDR3 is 13 residues long. V shed 4 bases, J shed 10 bases, and the junction held 6 bases outside the gene matches. Per the germline V gene, CDR1 is SGHDT and CDR2 is YYEEEE. The CDR3 protein is CASSRTGDGEQFF. In nucleotides, the CDR3 is TGTGCCAGCAGCAGGACAGGGGACGGCGAGCAGTTCTTC. The complete variable domain, with remaining parts taken from reference TRBV5-6 and TRBJ2-1, reads DAGVTQSPTHLIKTRGQQVTLRCSPKSGHDTVSWYQQALGQGPQFIFQYYEEEERQRGNFPDRFSGHQFPNYSSELNVNALLLGDSALYLCASSRTGDGEQFFGPGTRLTVL.

The chain couples TRBV4-2 to TRBJ2-7; TRBD2 aligns across 7 bases. The germline V gene has CDR1 LGHNA and CDR2 YNFKEQ. Losses at the gene ends were 3 bases for V and 0 bases for J; bases not matched to a gene: 8. This CDR3 spans 16 amino acids. The DNA for the CDR3 is TGTGCCAGCAGCCAGGCTACTAGCGATAGCTCCTACGAGCAGTACTTC. Translated, it gives CASSQATSDSSYEQYF.

The table lists this clone with a count of one. This chain uses TRBV19 with TRBJ2-6; 7 bases are a match to TRBD1. The CDR3 loop spans 16 amino acids. CDR1 is LNHDA, CDR2 SQIVND, per germline (reference sequence). Losses at the gene ends were 3 bases for V and 0 bases for J; bases not matched to a gene: 2. Here the CDR3 reads CASSMGQYSGANVLTF. The CDR3 nucleotides read TGTGCCAGTAGTATGGGACAGTACTCTGGGGCCAACGTCCTGACTTTC.

The chain recombines TRBV5-1 with TRBJ2-7; 7 nucleotides agree with TRBD1. Trimming at V came to 2 bases and at J to 0 bases, leaving 8 bases not matched to a gene. Looked up from germline, CDR1 is SGHRS and CDR2 is YFSETQ. The CDR3 totals 16 residues. The CDR3, as DNA: TGCGCCAGCAGCTTTGATCGGTCAGGGGGCTCCTACGAGCAGTACTTC. It translates to CASSFDRSGGSYEQYF.

The genes are TRBV4-2 and TRBJ1-3, with 8 nucleotides matching TRBD1. CDR3 length equals 16 residues. Germline CDR1 LGHNA, CDR2 YNFKEQ. V shed 2 bases and J 2 bases; nucleotides not matched to a gene: 5. The DNA for the CDR3 is TGTGCCAGCAGCCAAACGCAACAGGGGGCTGGAAACACCATATATTTT. Translating gives CASSQTQQGAGNTIYF.

The chain recombines TRBV11-1 with TRBJ2-1; 7 bases agree with TRBD1. The length of the CDR3 is 15 residues. The ends lost 6 bases at V and 2 bases at J; junction bases unmatched: 7. CDR1 and CDR2 from the germline V gene are SGHAT and FQDESV (reference sequence). The CDR3 sequence: CASSHRQGAYNEQFF. The CDR3 coding sequence is TGTGCCAGCAGTCATCGACAGGGAGCCTACAATGAGCAGTTCTTC.

This clone has just one count. The chain uses TRBV5-1 and TRBJ1-1; TRBD1 is a possible D gene (6 bases). CDR1 SGHRS and CDR2 YFSETQ come from the germline V gene. V was shortened by 1 base and J by 5 bases, with 15 bases between the two germline ends. The CDR3 sequence is 15 residues long. CDR3 sequence: CASSLSAGAGTEAFF. The CDR3 DNA reads as TGCGCCAGCAGCTTGAGCGCAGGGGCCGGGACTGAAGCTTTCTTT.

The chain couples TRBV15 to TRBJ2-1, with D possibly matching TRBD2 (5 bases). The CDR3 has 15 amino acids. V gave up 0 bases and J gave up 7 bases, with 13 bases separating them. Germline V gene data show CDR1 as LNHNV and CDR2 as YYDKDF (reference sequence). CDR3 sequence (DNA): TGTGCCACCAGCAGAGATCGAGGGTTGGGGAATGAGCAGTTCTTC. Its translation: CATSRDRGLGNEQFF.

This sequence joins TRBV19 and TRBJ1-2; 7 bases match TRBD1. The germline V gene has CDR1 LNHDA and CDR2 SQIVND (reference sequence). The junction had 10 bases not matched to a gene; V was cut back by 4 bases and J by 8 bases. The CDR3 spans 14 residues. The CDR3 loop is CASSTTTGIEGYTF. The CDR3 bases are TGTGCCAGTAGTACGACGACAGGGATAGAGGGCTACACCTTC.

The chain couples TRBV7-2 to TRBJ1-2; TRBD1 matches at 7 bases. Germline CDR1 SGHTA, CDR2 FQGNSA. The CDR3 totals 14 residues. After removal of 7 bases from V and 4 bases from J, the junction contained 9 bases not matched to a gene. CDR3: CASKTTRGSYGYTF. The CDR3 DNA reads TGTGCCAGCAAGACCACCAGGGGGTCCTATGGCTACACCTTC.

The V gene is TRBV7-9, the J gene TRBJ1-2, with 9 bases lining up with TRBD1. Germline V gives CDR1 SEHNR, CDR2 FQNEAQ (reference sequence). This CDR3 contains 15 residues. After removal of 0 bases from V and 6 bases from J, the junction contained 5 bases not matched to a gene. In DNA, the CDR3 is TGTGCCAGCAGCTTAGCGGGACAGGGATCTCATGGCTACACCTTC. This codes for CASSLAGQGSHGYTF.

The rearrangement joins TRBV18 to TRBJ1-5; 8 nucleotides match TRBD1. Trimming cost V 1 base and J 5 bases; bases outside gene matches: 4. CDR3 length equals 15 residues. CDR1 and CDR2 from the germline V gene are KGHSH and LQKENI. DNA of the CDR3: TGTGCCAGCTCACCACGAACAGGGGGAGATCAGCCCCAGCATTTT. This gives the protein CASSPRTGGDQPQHF.